The TCR beta chain under discussion was sequenced for a study of CXCR3-negative and CXCR3-positive naive CD8 T cells. Remarks on this clonotype: The antigen remains undetermined.

Germline V CDR1 and CDR2: SQVTM, ANQGSEA. The CDR3 extends over 13 amino acids. Notes on the study in general: In cryopreserved cells, CXCR3 expression partially decreased, and fresh PBMCs were used in most assays.

The method, 5' RACE with UMI labels, was used to prepare the TRB cDNA libraries. TCRdb reprocessed the 5' RACE reads and stores each CDR3 protein as one record, lacking DNA. Its clone listing holds roughly 8,300 distinct CDR3 sequences. This sequence was found in a human donor in good health. Some clones in this sample may be carry-over from other donors' samples. Material: naive CXCR3- CD8+ T cells from blood. Documented subset: CD45RO-CCR7+CD27+CD95- naive CD8+ T cells lacking CXCR3 (TNR3-). This chain joins TRBV29-1 and TRBJ1-1; the D call from TCRdb, TRBD1, cannot be confirmed without DNA. This chain's CDR3 is CSVDVGANTEAFF.